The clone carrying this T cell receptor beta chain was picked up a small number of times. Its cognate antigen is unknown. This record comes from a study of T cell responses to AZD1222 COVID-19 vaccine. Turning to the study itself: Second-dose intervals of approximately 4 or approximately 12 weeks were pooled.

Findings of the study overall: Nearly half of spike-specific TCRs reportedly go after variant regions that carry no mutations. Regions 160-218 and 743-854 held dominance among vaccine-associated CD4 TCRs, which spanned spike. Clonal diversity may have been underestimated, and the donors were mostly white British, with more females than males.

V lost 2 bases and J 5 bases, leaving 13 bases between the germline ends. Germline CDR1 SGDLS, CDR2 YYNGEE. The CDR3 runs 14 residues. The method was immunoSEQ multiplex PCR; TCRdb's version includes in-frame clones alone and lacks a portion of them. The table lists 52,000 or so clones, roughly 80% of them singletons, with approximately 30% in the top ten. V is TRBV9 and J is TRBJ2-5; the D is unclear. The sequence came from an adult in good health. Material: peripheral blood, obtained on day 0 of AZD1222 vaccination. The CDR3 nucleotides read TGTGCCAGCAGCGTTATAACTGGAGAGGAGACCCAGTACTTC. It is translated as CASSVITGEETQYF.